This TCR beta chain comes out of a study of T cells in localized non-small cell lung cancer (TCRdb year 2020). About the study as a whole: Comparing tumors with uninvolved tumor-adjacent lungs, the study looked at the T cell repertoires of approximately 250 patients with early-stage NSCLC. NSCLC patients had a mean age of around 70 years, and 129 were male and 107 female. The cohort comprised approximately 240 treatment-naïve NSCLC patients with resected, localized lung tumors. What the work shows at the level of the full study, not this receptor alone: Longer overall survival was associated with higher blood T cell density, whereas shorter survival was associated with higher adjacent-lung clonality. Uninvolved tumor-adjacent lung showed the highest T cell clonality, higher than tumor, which suggests more focused antigenic responses in the uninvolved tumor-adjacent lung. A median of approximately 50 of the top 100 tumor clones turned up in the paired uninvolved adjacent lung, and roughly 28 of those clones also ranked among the top 100 of that same adjacent lung. Because multi-region sequencing of the tumors was not done, intratumor heterogeneity could not be ruled out. Since the design was exploratory, TCR variables were selected using unadjusted p-values with no false-discovery rate correction.

At diagnosis, peripheral blood, uninvolved tumor-adjacent lung and tumor were collected and were preserved as a mix of fresh-frozen and FFPE material. For TCR repertoire profiling, the blood samples were analyzed as peripheral blood mononuclear cells. The immunoSEQ Assay was used to sequence TCR beta CDR3 regions from DNA. The original methods were these. To compute T cell density, TCR beta template counts were normalized to usable DNA, which was estimated by amplifying housekeeping genes. Richness was estimated using the preseqR package, with extrapolation to 400,000 templates for PBMC samples and to 120,000 templates for tissue samples. Clonality was calculated as one minus Pielou's evenness. Differential abundance testing on productive amino-acid clonotypes, with a minimum total count of 5 and an alpha of 0.1, was used to identify tissue-enriched TCRs. The Jaccard Index and the Morisita Overlap Index were used to measure repertoire overlap between compartments. GLIPH grouped TCR beta CDR3s together with public tetramer-defined viral CDR3s, and a viral motif had to include at least three viral sequences and show V-gene enrichment. In TCRdb, the immuneACCESS table is reduced to in-frame sequences with V and J assigned. These tables do not hold every clone; where another copy was compared, an unresolved V gene accounts for under half, and the others remain unexplained. D and trimming come from the DNA, and the V and J calls and clone size come from that table. Here the sample has roughly 28,000 clones; 82% occur a single time. The ten biggest clones cover about 4% of the sample.

As for this clone: No antigen is known for it. Base qualities are not at hand, and no much larger clone is one base apart.

The TCR sequence derives from a woman between 40 and 69 years old with stage I lung adenocarcinoma. The sequenced sample was peripheral blood, obtained before any cancer treatment.

The CDR3 protein: CASSFTGREQPQHF. The sequenced DNA: TGCGCCAGCAGCTTTACAGGGCGAGAACAGCCCCAGCATTTT. The chain joins TRBV5-1 to TRBJ1-5; perhaps TRBD1 is the D gene, with 6 bases matching. The CDR3 covers 14 residues, taking in both the cysteine and the phenylalanine. Here the CDR3 DNA is all that survives: 42 bases in frame from base 1. At the junction V is shortened by 2 bases and J by 7 bases, with 13 bases in between. The germline V gene supplies CDR1 SGHRS and CDR2 YFSETQ. Supplemented by the reference TRBV5-1 and TRBJ1-5 proteins around the CDR3, the complete variable domain is KAGVTQTPRYLIKTRGQQVTLSCSPISGHRSVSWYQQTPGQGLQFLFEYFSETQRNKGNFPGRFSGRQFSNSRSEMNVSTLELGDSALYLCASSFTGREQPQHFGDGTRLSIL.